The 3 T cell receptor beta chains presented below share a single source sample, sequenced in a study of blood T cell repertoires in COVID-19. Repertoires were generated with immunoSEQ multiplex PCR, while TCRdb's copy carries only in-frame clones and drops some. The sample includes 100,000 to 150,000 clones, about 80% of them seen just once. Sequenced material: peripheral blood. The receptors derive from a woman between 50 and 59 years old with acute or convalescent COVID-19.

The rearrangement links TRBV6-5 to TRBJ1-6; 8 bases are a match to TRBD1. Germline V gives CDR1 MNHEY, CDR2 SVGAGI. J was trimmed by 8 bases and V by 6 bases; bases with no gene match: 6. The CDR3 loop spans 14 amino acids. The CDR3: CASRADRGDSPLHF. The DNA of the CDR3 is TGTGCCAGCAGAGCCGACAGGGGAGATTCACCCCTCCACTTT.

The chain joins TRBV19 to TRBJ2-1; perhaps TRBD1 as D (5 bases). Trimming pared 6 bases from V and 1 base from J, leaving 13 bases between. The V gene's germline CDR1 is LNHDA and CDR2 SQIVND (reference sequence). The CDR3 extends over 15 amino acids. CDR3 residues: CASSLSRDSYNEQFF. The CDR3 bases are TGTGCCAGTAGCCTTTCCAGGGATTCCTACAATGAGCAGTTCTTC.

The chain's CDR3 is CASGEGHQAGYTF. The CDR3 DNA sequence: TGTGCCAGTGGGGAGGGACATCAGGCTGGCTACACCTTC. The rearrangement uses TRBV28 and TRBJ1-2; the D gene is possibly TRBD1 (6 bases). With 9 bases removed from V and 7 bases from J, the gap between germline ends came to 18 bases. Per germline, CDR1 MDHEN and CDR2 SYDVKM. The CDR3 is 13 residues long.